The clone carrying this T cell receptor beta chain was found once. No antigen is known for it. Different DNA sequences within this sample yield the same CDR3. The protocol was immunoSEQ multiplex PCR, while the TCRdb copy is restricted to in-frame clones and leaves out a portion. The table includes approximately 2.4 million clones, approximately 94% detected once. Donors included only healthy HIV-negative adults lacking recent acute infections or vaccinations. Each donor was a Caucasian adult residing in Nashville, Tennessee. The data derive from a study of shared clonotypes between healthy human individuals. Findings and limits, study-wide: Richness estimates generally favored naive over memory subsets. Naive CD4 clonotypes were shared across several donors at about 5%.

The source material was naive CD4+ T cells sorted from blood. This sample's subset: CD45RA+ positively selected. The TCR comes from a man between 18 and 29 years old in good health.

This CDR3 is CASSARDSSGNTIYF. The CDR3 DNA is TGTGCCAGCAGCGCCCGGGACAGCTCTGGAAACACCATATATTTT. The chain joins TRBV9 to TRBJ1-3; 7 bases map to TRBD1. Germline loops: CDR1 SGDLS, CDR2 YYNGEE. J gave up 0 bases and V 3 bases, and 3 bases lay outside the gene matches. The CDR3 extends over 15 amino acids. The variable domain in full, with the rest retrieved from reference TRBV9 and TRBJ1-3, is DSGVTQTPKHLITATGQRVTLRCSPRSGDLSVYWYQQSLDQGLQFLIQYYNGEERAKGNILERFSAQQFPDLHSELNLSSLELGDSALYFCASSARDSSGNTIYFGEGSWLTVV.